The rows below give T cell receptor beta chains drawn from one sample of a study of T cells in Graves' hyperthyroidism and ophthalmopathy. TCRdb analysed the multiplex PCR reads with MiXCR anew, one entry per CDR3 protein. The table records 390,000 or so distinct CDR3 sequences, under 15% of them present only once. Input material: blood. The receptors shown here come from a man aged 18 to 29 with Graves' ophthalmopathy. CDR3s include the opening cysteine and the closing phenylalanine or tryptophan. A D gene is named only where the DNA matches it firmly. Part of the rows lack a size; the others show once, few, many or a class for expanded clones.

d_gene	v_gene	abundance	j_gene	CDR3nt	CDR3aa
TRBD2	TRBV11-3	NA	TRBJ2-7	TGTGCCAGCAGCTTGGGCAGACTAGCGGGAACTCAGGTGCAGTACTTC	CASSLGRLAGTQVQYF
NA	TRBV18	NA	TRBJ2-3	TGTGCCAGCTCACGAACGAGCGGATTCACAGATACGCAGTATTTT	CASSRTSGFTDTQYF
TRBD1	TRBV6-5	NA	TRBJ1-1	TGTGCCAGCAGTTACGGGACAGGTACTTTGAACACTGAAGCTTTCTTT	CASSYGTGTLNTEAFF
TRBD1	TRBV9	NA	TRBJ1-1	TGTGCCAGCAGCGTATCGACAGGGGAGGGGAACACTGAAGCTTTCTTT	CASSVSTGEGNTEAFF
TRBD1	TRBV5-1	NA	TRBJ2-7	TGCGCCAGCAGCACCCGGGACAGGGTGCAGGGAGTCACCTACGAGCAGTACTTC	CASSTRDRVQGVTYEQYF
NA	TRBV28	NA	TRBJ2-7	TGTGCCAGTCGGGCGGACAGCGCCTACGAGCAGTACTTC	CASRADSAYEQYF
TRBD2	TRBV6-1	many	TRBJ2-7	TGTGCCAGCAGTGTATGGCGGGAGGGCTACGAGCAGTACTTC	CASSVWREGYEQYF
TRBD1	TRBV2	many	TRBJ1-3	TGTGCCAGCAGTACCTGGGACAGCTCTGGAAACACCATATATTTT	CASSTWDSSGNTIYF
NA	TRBV18	many	TRBJ2-5	TGTGCCAGCTCACCAGGCTCATCGGAGACCCAGTACTTC	CASSPGSSETQYF
TRBD2	TRBV30	many	TRBJ2-7	TGTGCCTGGAGTGGTCTAGCGGGATCCTACGAGCAGTACTTC	CAWSGLAGSYEQYF
TRBD2	TRBV18	NA	TRBJ2-7	TGTGCCAGCTCAACTCTAGCGGGGACCTACGAGCAGTACTTC	CASSTLAGTYEQYF
NA	TRBV7-8	NA	TRBJ2-3	TGTGCCAGCAGCCAACCGTCTGTAGGGTGGAAAAGCACAGATACGCAGTATTTT	CASSQPSVGWKSTDTQYF
NA	TRBV12-3/TRBV12-4	many	TRBJ2-5	TGTGCCAGCAGTTTAGGGGTTGGGCCAGAAGAGACCCAGTACTTC	CASSLGVGPEETQYF
NA	TRBV12-5	NA	TRBJ1-2	TGTGCTAGTGGAAGGGGGTGGGTAGGGAATGGCTACACCTTC	CASGRGWVGNGYTF
NA	TRBV7-9	few	TRBJ2-1	TGTGCCAGCAGCTTAGAGTGGGAGCAGTTCTTC	CASSLEWEQFF
TRBD2	TRBV7-8	many	TRBJ2-1	TGTGCCAGCAGCCAACGGGAAGGGCGGGGGTACAATGAGCAGTTCTTC	CASSQREGRGYNEQFF
NA	TRBV30	many	TRBJ1-5	TGTGCCTGGAGTGTGCATAGCAATCAGCCCCAGCATTTT	CAWSVHSNQPQHF
TRBD2	TRBV12-3/TRBV12-4	many	TRBJ2-7	TGTGCCAGCAGTTTAGGTGCGGGAGGCAACTACGAGCAGTACTTC	CASSLGAGGNYEQYF
TRBD2	TRBV6-1	many	TRBJ2-1	TGTGCCAGCAGATTCGGGTTGGGGAGGGCGAATGAGCAGTTCTTC	CASRFGLGRANEQFF
TRBD2	TRBV11-3	many	TRBJ2-3	TGTGCCAGCAGCTTGAGCGGGAGGGCCAGAGATACGCAGTATTTT	CASSLSGRARDTQYF
NA	TRBV7-2	NA	TRBJ1-2	TGTGCCAGCAGCTTGGGTTGGGGCGTTTACGGCTACACCTTC	CASSLGWGVYGYTF
NA	TRBV2	NA	TRBJ2-2	TGTGCCAGCAGTCCGGACAGCGGGGAGCTGTTTTTT	CASSPDSGELFF
NA	TRBV2	many	TRBJ1-2	TGTGCCAGCAGTGAAGGTGGCAGGGCGAGCGGCTACACCTTC	CASSEGGRASGYTF
NA	TRBV20-1	NA	TRBJ2-3	TGCAGTGCTTCGGACGGTAGGCCGGGGTATTTT	CSASDGRPGYF
NA	TRBV6-5	NA	TRBJ1-5	TGTGCCAGCAGTTACCCCCGGTATAGCAATCAGCCCCAGCATTTT	CASSYPRYSNQPQHF
NA	TRBV3-1	NA	TRBJ2-3	TGTGCCAGCAGCCAAGATCGGGGAGGGGGGGGAGGCACAGATACGCAGTATTTT	CASSQDRGGGGGTDTQYF
TRBD1	TRBV11-2	many	TRBJ2-7	TGTGCCAGCACCTTGGGACAGCCCTCCTACGAGCAGTACTTC	CASTLGQPSYEQYF
TRBD2	TRBV18	NA	TRBJ2-7	TGTGCCAGCTCACCATCCTCGGGGGGAACCTACGAGCAGTACTTC	CASSPSSGGTYEQYF
NA	TRBV29-1	many	TRBJ1-5	TGCAGCGTTGGTTCCGGGTGGGATCAGCCCCAGCATTTT	CSVGSGWDQPQHF
TRBD2	TRBV5-6	many	TRBJ2-2	TGTGCCAGCAGCTCCCGGTACAGCGGGGGCACCGGGGAGCTGTTTTTT	CASSSRYSGGTGELFF
NA	TRBV20-1	many	TRBJ1-5	TGCAGTGCTAGAGGGAGGGGATTGGTCGCTTCTAATCAGCCCCAGCATTTT	CSARGRGLVASNQPQHF
NA	TRBV20-1	many	TRBJ2-3	TGCAGTGCCAGTCCCCCCCGTGCCTTGATGGATACGCAGTATTTT	CSASPPRALMDTQYF
TRBD2	TRBV5-1	many	TRBJ2-1	TGCGCCAGCAGCCTGGCGGCTAGCGGGAGTACTGAGCAGTTCTTC	CASSLAASGSTEQFF
TRBD2	TRBV20-1	NA	TRBJ2-1	TGCAGTGCTAGAGTCTTGGGACTAGAAATCAATGAGCAGTTCTTC	CSARVLGLEINEQFF
NA	TRBV7-9	many	TRBJ2-1	TGTGCCAGCACCGTCGTAGGTCTTAGTTACAATGAGCAGTTCTTC	CASTVVGLSYNEQFF
NA	TRBV10-3	few	TRBJ1-5	TGTGCCATCAGTCGAGAAGGGAGCAATCAGCCCCAGCATTTT	CAISREGSNQPQHF
TRBD2	TRBV5-1	many	TRBJ2-7	TGCGCCAGCAGCTTGGAGCCTAGCGGGAGGACCTACGAGCAGTACTTC	CASSLEPSGRTYEQYF